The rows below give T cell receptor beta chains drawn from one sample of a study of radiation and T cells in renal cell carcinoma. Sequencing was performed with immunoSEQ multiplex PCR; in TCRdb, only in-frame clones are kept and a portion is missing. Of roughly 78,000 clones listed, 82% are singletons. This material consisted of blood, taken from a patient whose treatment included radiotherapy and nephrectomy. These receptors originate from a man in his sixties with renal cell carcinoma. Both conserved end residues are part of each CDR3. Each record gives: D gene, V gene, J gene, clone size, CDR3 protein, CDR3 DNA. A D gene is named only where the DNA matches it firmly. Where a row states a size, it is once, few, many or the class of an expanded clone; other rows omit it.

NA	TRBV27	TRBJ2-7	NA	CASSRPGLYEQYF	TGTGCCAGCAGCCGACCGGGACTTTACGAGCAGTACTTC
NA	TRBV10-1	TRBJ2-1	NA	CASSESGPDNEQFF	TGCGCCAGCAGTGAGTCAGGACCCGATAATGAGCAGTTCTTC
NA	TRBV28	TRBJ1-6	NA	CASSGLGASSPLHF	TGTGCCAGCAGTGGCCTGGGGGCCTCGTCACCCCTCCACTTT
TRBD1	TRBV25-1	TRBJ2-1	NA	CASSGLPGTGKDEQFF	TGTGCCAGCAGTGGACTACCCGGGACAGGGAAAGATGAGCAGTTCTTC
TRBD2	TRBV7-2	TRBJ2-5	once	CASSFRTSEETQYF	TGTGCCAGCAGCTTCCGGACTAGCGAAGAGACCCAGTACTTC
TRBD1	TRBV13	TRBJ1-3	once	CASSLGTGSGNTIYF	TGTGCCAGCAGCTTAGGGACAGGGTCTGGAAACACCATATATTTT
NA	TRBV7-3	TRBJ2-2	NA	CASSFQGGTGELFF	TGTGCCAGCAGCTTCCAGGGTGGCACCGGGGAGCTGTTTTTT
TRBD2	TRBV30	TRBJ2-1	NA	CAWRGTSGSPVF	TGTGCCTGGAGGGGGACTAGCGGGAGTCCGGTCTTC
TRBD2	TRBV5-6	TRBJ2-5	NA	CASSPWSGLAGGRQETQYF	TGTGCCAGCAGCCCTTGGTCAGGACTAGCGGGAGGGAGACAAGAGACCCAGTACTTC
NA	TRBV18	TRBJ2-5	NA	CASSLQGPQETQYF	TGTGCCAGCTCACTACAGGGTCCCCAAGAGACCCAGTACTTC
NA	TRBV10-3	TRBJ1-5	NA	CAISDRDARFQPQHF	TGTGCCATCAGTGACCGGGACGCCAGATTTCAGCCCCAGCATTTT
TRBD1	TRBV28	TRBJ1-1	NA	CASTIQGANTEAFF	TGTGCCAGCACCATACAGGGGGCGAACACTGAAGCTTTCTTT
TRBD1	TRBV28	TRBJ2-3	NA	CASSPGTGGTDTQYF	TGTGCCAGCAGTCCAGGGACAGGGGGGACCGATACGCAGTATTTT
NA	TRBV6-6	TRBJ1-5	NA	CASTAEGQPQHF	TGTGCCAGCACCGCCGAGGGGCAGCCCCAGCATTTT
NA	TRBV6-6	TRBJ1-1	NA	CASSYNPPDSREAFF	TGTGCCAGCAGTTATAACCCACCTGACAGTCGAGAAGCTTTCTTT